One sample yielded the 6 T cell receptor beta chains listed below, sequenced in a study of blood T cell repertoires in COVID-19. Sequenced by immunoSEQ multiplex PCR; TCRdb stores in-frame clones only, minus some. Found here are fewer than 350,000 clones, more than 75% of them singletons; the top ten hold around 2.1%. The sample comprised peripheral blood. Receptors were obtained from a woman aged 25-40 years who had recovered from COVID-19.

The gene calls are TRBV6-5 and TRBJ2-5, with D tentatively TRBD1 (5 bases). Trimming took off 4 bases at V and 8 bases at J, with 20 bases between the two ends. CDR3 length equals 15 residues. Germline assignment: CDR1 MNHEY and CDR2 SVGAGI. CDR3: CASSFRTPNGETQYF. CDR3 nucleotide sequence: TGTGCCAGCAGTTTCCGGACACCAAACGGAGAAACCCAGTACTTC.

The rearrangement uses TRBV28 and TRBJ2-7; 9 positions agree with TRBD1. The CDR3 runs 13 residues. The germline CDR1 and CDR2 sequences are MDHEN and SYDVKM. V gave up 5 bases and J gave up 11 bases; unmatched junction bases: 10. This CDR3 reads CASSPGGRTGEYF. For the CDR3, the DNA is TGTGCCAGCAGTCCAGGGGGTCGGACAGGGGAGTACTTC.

As regards this clone: Within the sample, other DNA sequences also encode this same CDR3. This chain links TRBV9 with TRBJ2-1; D remains ambiguous. The CDR3 loop spans 15 amino acids. In germline, CDR1 is SGDLS, CDR2 YYNGEE. V dropped 0 bases and J dropped 2 bases, with 9 bases sitting between them. For the CDR3, the DNA is TGTGCCAGCAGCGTAGTCGGAGCCCCCTACAATGAGCAGTTCTTC. The encoded protein is CASSVVGAPYNEQFF. Full variable domain (remainder filled in from reference TRBV9 and TRBJ2-1): DSGVTQTPKHLITATGQRVTLRCSPRSGDLSVYWYQQSLDQGLQFLIQYYNGEERAKGNILERFSAQQFPDLHSELNLSSLELGDSALYFCASSVVGAPYNEQFFGPGTRLTVL.

This chain joins TRBV5-1 and TRBJ1-2; possibly TRBD1 for D (6 bases). Trimming stripped 0 bases from V and 6 bases from J, with 9 bases between. Germline CDR1 SGHRS, CDR2 YFSETQ. This CDR3 region has 13 residues. The CDR3 sequence is CASSLADSHGYTF. The CDR3 nucleotides read TGCGCCAGCAGCTTGGCGGACAGCCATGGCTACACCTTC.

This clone appeared once. The rearrangement joins TRBV6-5 to TRBJ2-1; D possibly corresponds to TRBD1 (8 bases). The CDR3 contains 13 residues. Germline V gene sequence: CDR1 MNHEY, CDR2 SVGAGI. Trimming pared 6 bases from V and 9 bases from J, leaving 15 bases between. The CDR3 DNA sequence: TGTGCCAGCAGCTTAACAGGGGGGGCTGAGCAGTTCTTC. Translating gives CASSLTGGAEQFF.

The chain joins TRBV20-1 to TRBJ1-4, with a tentative D call TRBD1 (5 bases). Germline CDR1 and CDR2: DFQATT and SNEGSKA (reference sequence). The CDR3 has 11 residues. Trimming took 3 bases from V and 7 from J, leaving 6 bases between them. CDR3 sequence: CSASQGEKLFF. Here the CDR3 DNA reads TGCAGTGCTAGCCAGGGTGAAAAACTGTTTTTT.